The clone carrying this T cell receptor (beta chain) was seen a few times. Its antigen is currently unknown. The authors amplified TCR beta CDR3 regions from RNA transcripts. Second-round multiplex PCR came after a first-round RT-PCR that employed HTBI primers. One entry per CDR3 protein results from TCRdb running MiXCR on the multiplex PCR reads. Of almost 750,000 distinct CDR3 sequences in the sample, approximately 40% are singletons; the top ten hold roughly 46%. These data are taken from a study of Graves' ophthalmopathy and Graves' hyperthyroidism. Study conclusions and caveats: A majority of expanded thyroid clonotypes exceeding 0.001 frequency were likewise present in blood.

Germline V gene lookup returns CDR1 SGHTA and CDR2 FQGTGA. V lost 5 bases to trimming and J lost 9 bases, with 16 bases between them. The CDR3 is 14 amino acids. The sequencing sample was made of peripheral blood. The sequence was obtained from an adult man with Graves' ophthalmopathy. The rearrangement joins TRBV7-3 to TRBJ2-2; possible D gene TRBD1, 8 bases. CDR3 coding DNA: TGTGCCAGCAGCCCACAGGGGGGGTTGCGGGAGCTGTTTTTT. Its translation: CASSPQGGLRELFF.